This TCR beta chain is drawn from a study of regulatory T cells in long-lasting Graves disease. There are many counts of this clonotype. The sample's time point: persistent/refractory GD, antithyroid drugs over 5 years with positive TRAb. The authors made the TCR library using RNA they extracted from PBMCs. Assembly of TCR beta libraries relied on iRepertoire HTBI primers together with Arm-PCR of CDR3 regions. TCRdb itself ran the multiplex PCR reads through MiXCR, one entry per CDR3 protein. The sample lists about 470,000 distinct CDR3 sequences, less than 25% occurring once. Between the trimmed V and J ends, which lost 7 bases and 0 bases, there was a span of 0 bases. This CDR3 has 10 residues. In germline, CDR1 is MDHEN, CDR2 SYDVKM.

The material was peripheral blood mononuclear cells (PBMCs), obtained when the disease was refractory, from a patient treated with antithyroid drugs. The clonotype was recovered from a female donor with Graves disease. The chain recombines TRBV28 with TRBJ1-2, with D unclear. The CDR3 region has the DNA TGTGCCAGCACTAACTATGGCTACACCTTC. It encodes CASTNYGYTF.